The subject of this entry is one T cell receptor beta chain. Antigen unknown. Using immunoSEQ multiplex PCR, the repertoire was profiled, and TCRdb retains in-frame clones only, with some absent. The sample comprises roughly 200,000 clones, approximately 86% of which are singletons, and about 7.7% rests with the top ten. The sample belongs to a study of cytomegalovirus exposure and HLA in healthy donors. Broader study findings: Rare sequences made up most TCRs, while some public TCRs were found in many donors.

The CDR3 covers 15 residues. J lost 4 bases, V lost 1 base, and 7 bases had no gene match. From germline, CDR1 is LNHDA and CDR2 SQIVND (reference sequence). Sequenced sample: PBMCs. The sequence came from a man aged 25-45 years in good health and CMV-seropositive. This chain connects TRBV19 to TRBJ2-7; TRBD1 agrees at 7 bases. Here the CDR3 DNA reads TGTGCCAGTAGTATAGTCCATACGGGACAGTACGAGCAGTACTTC. It is translated as CASSIVHTGQYEQYF.